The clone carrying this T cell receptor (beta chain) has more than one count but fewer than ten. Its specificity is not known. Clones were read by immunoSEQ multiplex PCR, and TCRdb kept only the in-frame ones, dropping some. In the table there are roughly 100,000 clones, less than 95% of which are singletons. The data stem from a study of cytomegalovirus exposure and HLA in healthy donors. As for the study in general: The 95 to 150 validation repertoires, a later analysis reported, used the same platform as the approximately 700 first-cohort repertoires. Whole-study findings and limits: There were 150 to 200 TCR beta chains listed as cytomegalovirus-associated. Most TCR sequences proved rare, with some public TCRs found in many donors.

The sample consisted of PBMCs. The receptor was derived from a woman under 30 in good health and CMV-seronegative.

The CDR3 protein is CASSYGGEKETQYF. CDR3 bases: TGTGCCAGCAGTTACGGGGGGGAAAAAGAGACCCAGTACTTC. This sequence joins TRBV6-5 and TRBJ2-5; 7 nucleotides agree with TRBD2. J was trimmed by 3 bases and V by 2 bases; bases with no gene match: 3. The CDR3 covers 14 residues. Germline loops: CDR1 MNHEY, CDR2 SVGAGI.